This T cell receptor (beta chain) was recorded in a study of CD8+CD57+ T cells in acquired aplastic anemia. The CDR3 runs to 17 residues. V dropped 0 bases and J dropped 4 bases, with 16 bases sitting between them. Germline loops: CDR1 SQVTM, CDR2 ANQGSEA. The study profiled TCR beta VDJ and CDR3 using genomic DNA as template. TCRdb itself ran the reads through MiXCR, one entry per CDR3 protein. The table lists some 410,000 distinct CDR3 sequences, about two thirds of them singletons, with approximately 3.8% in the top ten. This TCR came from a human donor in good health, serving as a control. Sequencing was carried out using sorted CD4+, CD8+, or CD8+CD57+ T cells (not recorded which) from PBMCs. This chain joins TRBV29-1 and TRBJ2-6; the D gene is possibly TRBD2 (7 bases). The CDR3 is CSVEDRGGARGANVLTF. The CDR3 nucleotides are TGCAGCGTTGAAGACCGTGGGGGGGCGCGGGGGGCCAACGTCCTGACTTTC.